This T cell receptor (beta chain) is from a study of blood T cells in healthy people across ages. Study-wide results and caveats: Estimated diversity that came from one million T cells was considered an underestimate.

A few counts support this clonotype. The antigen remains undetermined. Then a second PCR, running roughly 6 to 11 cycles, was carried out with a sample-barcoded 5' primer and a J-beta primer mix. TCRdb re-derived calls from the 5' RACE reads in MiXCR, one entry per CDR3 protein. This sample has some 1.4 million distinct CDR3 sequences, with around 42% found just once. The origin of this receptor is a woman aged 18-30 years in good health. Sequences were obtained from blood.

In nucleotides, the CDR3 is TGTGCCATCAGTAAAGGGACTAGCGGGATAACAGATACGCAGTATTTT. Translated, it gives CAISKGTSGITDTQYF. The V call is TRBV10-3, the J call TRBJ2-3; 13 positions match TRBD2. After removal of 5 bases from V and 3 bases from J, the junction contained 5 bases not matched to a gene. CDR3 length: 16 residues. CDR1 ENHRY and CDR2 SYGVKD come from the germline V gene.